The 23 T cell receptor beta chains given below trace back to one sample, sequenced in a study of shared clonotypes between healthy human individuals. Assay used: immunoSEQ multiplex PCR; TCRdb lists only in-frame clones, some missing. The profile shows 2 million to 3 million clones, approximately 93% of them singletons. The sample taken for sequencing was naive CD4+ T cells from PBMCs. As for subset: CD45RA+ positively selected. The receptors derive from a man aged 18 to 29 in good health. Some clones in this sample may be carry-over from other donors' samples.

The chain uses TRBV5-6 and TRBJ1-5; D is perhaps TRBD1 (6 bases). This CDR3 comprises 13 residues. The germline V gene has CDR1 SGHDT and CDR2 YYEEEE. Trimming shortened V by 3 bases and J by 4 bases, and 8 bases separated the two germline ends. The CDR3 loop is CASSSGQNQPQHF. In DNA, the CDR3 is TGTGCCAGCAGCTCGGGACAAAATCAGCCCCAGCATTTT.

The chain is built from TRBV9 and TRBJ1-1; D is ambiguous. The V end lost 3 bases, the J end lost 3 bases, and 15 bases lay between the germline ends. Germline CDR1 is SGDLS and CDR2 is YYNGEE. This CDR3 is 15 amino acids long. DNA for the CDR3: TGTGCCAGCAGCGCCTTCGTGCAACCTGACACTGAAGCTTTCTTT. As protein: CASSAFVQPDTEAFF.

The chain joins TRBV5-1 to TRBJ2-7; 14 positions agree with TRBD2. CDR1 and CDR2 (germline): SGHRS, YFSETQ. This CDR3 is 18 amino acids long. V gave up 3 bases and J gave up 6 bases; unmatched junction bases: 14. CDR3 sequence (DNA): TGCGCCAGCAGCTCGACCGCGGGACTAGCGGGAGCGGGGGGCGAGCAGTACTTC. Translating gives CASSSTAGLAGAGGEQYF. The complete variable domain, with remaining parts taken from reference TRBV5-1 and TRBJ2-7, reads KAGVTQTPRYLIKTRGQQVTLSCSPISGHRSVSWYQQTPGQGLQFLFEYFSETQRNKGNFPGRFSGRQFSNSRSEMNVSTLELGDSALYLCASSSTAGLAGAGGEQYFGPGTRLTVT.

Here the CDR3 DNA reads TGTGCCAGCAGTTTATTCCCGGGACAAGACGAGCAGTACTTC. It yields the protein CASSLFPGQDEQYF. This sequence joins TRBV27 and TRBJ2-7; TRBD1 is a possible D gene (6 bases). V was pared by 1 base and J by 5 bases, with 12 bases between. CDR1 and CDR2 from the germline V gene are MNHEY and SMNVEV (reference sequence). This CDR3 has 14 amino acids.

V and J are TRBV7-3 and TRBJ2-7; the D gene is possibly TRBD2 (5 bases). This CDR3 is built from 14 residues. V was shortened by 2 bases and J by 9 bases, with 17 bases between the two germline ends. Germline V gene sequence: CDR1 SGHTA, CDR2 FQGTGA. The DNA of the CDR3 is TGTGCCAGCAGCTTAGGGCCTACGGCGGGTAGGCAGTACTTC. Its translation: CASSLGPTAGRQYF.

This chain uses TRBV5-6 with TRBJ2-3, with 10 bases matching TRBD2. Germline CDR1 is SGHDT and CDR2 is YYEEEE. The CDR3 loop spans 15 amino acids. The V gene end was trimmed by 0 bases and the J gene end by 6 bases; junction bases not matched to a gene: 4. CDR3 in amino acids: CASSLVAAGGDTQYF. CDR3 DNA sequence: TGTGCCAGCAGCTTGGTGGCAGCGGGGGGGGATACGCAGTATTTT.

Of note for this clone: The same CDR3 can be traced to other DNA sequences in this sample. Here the CDR3 reads CASRPGGSNTGELFF. CDR3 nucleotides: TGTGCCAGCAGACCGGGAGGATCGAACACCGGGGAGCTGTTTTTT. The chain uses TRBV28 and TRBJ2-2; 7 bases map to TRBD2. Germline CDR1 and CDR2: MDHEN and SYDVKM. V was clipped by 6 bases and J by 0 bases; unmatched bases: 4. This CDR3 region has 15 residues.

The chain employs TRBV7-9 and TRBJ2-7, with D unclear. The V end was cut by 2 bases, the J end by 2 bases, with 7 bases between. This CDR3 has 13 amino acids. The germline gives CDR1 SEHNR, CDR2 FQNEAQ (reference sequence). This chain's CDR3 is CASSLLVTYEQYF. In nucleotides, the CDR3 is TGTGCCAGCAGCTTATTGGTAACCTACGAGCAGTACTTC.

The chain joins TRBV19 to TRBJ2-5; D assignment may be TRBD1 or TRBD2 (5 bases each). This CDR3 region has 14 residues. In germline, CDR1 is LNHDA, CDR2 SQIVND (reference sequence). V lost 3 bases and J 2 bases, leaving 10 bases between the germline ends. The CDR3 region is CASSMRGVQETQYF. The CDR3 DNA follows: TGTGCCAGTAGTATGAGGGGCGTACAAGAGACCCAGTACTTC.

The chain joins TRBV6-5 to TRBJ2-5, with 7 nucleotides matching TRBD1. The CDR3 is 14 amino acids. In germline, CDR1 is MNHEY, CDR2 SVGAGI. V was clipped by 6 bases and J by 4 bases; unmatched bases: 8. Written as DNA, the CDR3 is TGTGCCAGCAGGATGACAGGGCTAAGAGAGACCCAGTACTTC. Its protein product is CASRMTGLRETQYF.

This clone was observed once. V is TRBV7-2 and J is TRBJ2-7, with TRBD1 matching over 7 bases. There are 15 residues in the CDR3. The ends lost 4 bases at V and 3 bases at J; junction bases unmatched: 9. The germline CDR1 and CDR2 sequences are SGHTA and FQGNSA. This chain's CDR3 is CASSWRLQGNYEQYF. The CDR3 DNA sequence: TGTGCCAGCAGCTGGCGGCTACAGGGGAACTACGAGCAGTACTTC.

This chain links TRBV28 with TRBJ1-2, with 7 bases matching TRBD1. CDR1 MDHEN and CDR2 SYDVKM come from the germline V gene. This CDR3 spans 15 amino acids. V shed 6 bases, J shed 5 bases, and the junction held 12 bases outside the gene matches. The CDR3 coding sequence is TGTGCCAGCAGGGCGGGGCAGGGGGTAATTTATGGCTACACCTTC. Amino acid sequence: CASRAGQGVIYGYTF.

The chain combines TRBV6-1 with TRBJ2-3; D may be TRBD2 (6 bases). Trimming pared 4 bases from V and 11 bases from J, leaving 13 bases between. The CDR3 is 12 residues long. The germline gives CDR1 MNHNS, CDR2 SASEGT. The CDR3 nucleotides are TGTGCCAGCAGTGTAGGGGCGGGAATGCAGTATTTT. It translates to CASSVGAGMQYF.

This clone was found a few times. J is TRBJ2-7 and V is TRBV6-1; no firm D call. CDR3 length: 12 residues. The germline CDR1 and CDR2 sequences are MNHNS and SASEGT. The V end was cut by 3 bases, the J end by 3 bases, with 6 bases between. CDR3 loop: CASSETYYEQYF. CDR3 coding DNA: TGTGCCAGCAGTGAGACGTACTACGAGCAGTACTTC.

The chain links TRBV6-1 to TRBJ1-2; perhaps TRBD1 as D (5 bases). Trimming removed 7 bases from V and 4 bases from J, with 10 bases in between. Germline V lookup: CDR1 MNHNS, CDR2 SASEGT. The CDR3 length is 12 residues. CDR3 sequence reads: CASTRQSYGYTF. In nucleotides, the CDR3 is TGTGCCAGCACCAGACAGAGCTATGGCTACACCTTC.

V gene TRBV5-4 combines with J gene TRBJ2-7, with 8 bases that match TRBD1. After removal of 2 bases from V and 2 bases from J, the junction contained 6 bases not matched to a gene. CDR1 SGHNT and CDR2 YYREEE come from the germline V gene (reference sequence). This CDR3 spans 15 amino acids. Here the CDR3 reads CASSLTGTGAYEQYF. CDR3 coding DNA: TGTGCCAGCAGCTTAACCGGGACAGGAGCCTACGAGCAGTACTTC.

The V and J genes are TRBV11-2 and TRBJ1-2; TRBD1 is a possible D gene (6 bases). Germline V gene lookup returns CDR1 SGHAT and CDR2 FQNNGV. The germline V and J ends were trimmed by 5 bases and 0 bases, with 13 bases remaining between them. This CDR3 is 15 amino acids long. In nucleotides, the CDR3 is TGTGCCAGCAGCCTCATCTGGACAGCTAACTATGGCTACACCTTC. Amino acids: CASSLIWTANYGYTF.

This chain connects TRBV29-1 to TRBJ2-5, with unresolved D. The V gene lost 7 bases and the J gene lost 7 bases, with 10 bases spanning the gap. Germline CDR1 SQVTM, CDR2 ANQGSEA. The CDR3 spans 10 residues. CDR3 region: CSAHAGTQYF. As DNA, the CDR3 is TGCAGCGCCCATGCCGGGACCCAGTACTTC.

The gene calls are TRBV18 and TRBJ2-1, with 8 nucleotides matching TRBD2. Germline-derived CDR1 and CDR2 are KGHSH and LQKENI. This CDR3 spans 16 amino acids. With 0 bases clipped from V and 6 bases from J, the junction kept 7 bases outside the gene matches. CDR3: CASSPPGREGLNEQFF. CDR3 bases: TGTGCCAGCTCACCACCGGGACGGGAGGGTCTCAATGAGCAGTTCTTC.

The V and J genes are TRBV5-1 and TRBJ2-3; 10 bases fit TRBD2. Germline CDR1 and CDR2: SGHRS and YFSETQ. CDR3 length: 16 amino acids. V was pared by 0 bases and J by 3 bases, with 4 bases of the junction left unmatched. CDR3 DNA sequence: TGCGCCAGCAGCTTGGGAACTAGCGGGATGACAGATACGCAGTATTTT. Residues: CASSLGTSGMTDTQYF.

The chain couples TRBV4-1 to TRBJ2-5; TRBD1 agrees at 10 bases. V trimming: 3 bases; J trimming: 5 bases; junction bases outside the gene matches: 9. The CDR3 has 16 residues. Germline-derived CDR1 and CDR2 are MGHRA and YSYEKL. The CDR3 nucleotides read TGCGCCAGCAGCCATCCGGACAGGGGGTATCTGGAGACCCAGTACTTC. It encodes CASSHPDRGYLETQYF.

V is TRBV30 and J is TRBJ2-3, with D maybe TRBD1 (5 bases). V lost 0 bases, J lost 4 bases, and 17 bases lay in between. The germline CDR1 and CDR2 sequences are GTSNPN and SVGIG (reference sequence). The CDR3 length is 16 residues. CDR3 sequence (DNA): TGTGCCTGGAGTGTTGGGGCTATGGGAACCCCAGATACGCAGTATTTT. This translates into CAWSVGAMGTPDTQYF.

J is TRBJ1-4 and V is TRBV6-6; D is unresolved. The CDR3 extends over 14 amino acids. Trimming pared 4 bases from V and 3 bases from J, leaving 9 bases between. Germline lookup yields CDR1 MNHNY and CDR2 SVGAGI (reference sequence). CDR3 nucleotides: TGTGCCAGCAGTTTGATAGAACCTAATGAAAAACTGTTTTTT. Encoded protein: CASSLIEPNEKLFF.